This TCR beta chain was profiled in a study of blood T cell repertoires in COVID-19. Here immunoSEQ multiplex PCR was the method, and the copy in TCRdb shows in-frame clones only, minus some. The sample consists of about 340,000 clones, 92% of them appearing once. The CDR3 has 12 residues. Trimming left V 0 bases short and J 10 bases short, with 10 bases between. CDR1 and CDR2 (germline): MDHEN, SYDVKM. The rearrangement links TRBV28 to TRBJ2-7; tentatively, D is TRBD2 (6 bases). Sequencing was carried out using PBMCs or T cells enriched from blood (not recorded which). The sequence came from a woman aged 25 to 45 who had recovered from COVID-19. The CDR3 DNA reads TGTGCCAGCAGTTTATGGGGGACTCACCAGTACTTC. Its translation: CASSLWGTHQYF.